This TCR beta chain was retrieved from a study of T cell changes during pregnancy in multiple sclerosis. Germline CDR1 and CDR2: MNHNS and SASEGT. Losses at the gene ends were 4 bases for V and 7 bases for J; bases not matched to a gene: 7. This CDR3 spans 15 amino acids. Using immunoSEQ multiplex PCR, the repertoire was profiled, and TCRdb retains in-frame clones only, with some absent. The table shows 30,000 to 50,000 clones, with around 92% occurring only once. The chain recombines TRBV6-1 with TRBJ2-1, with 10 bases that match TRBD2. The sequencing here drew on CD4+ T cells from peripheral blood mononuclear cells, taken in the third trimester of pregnancy. The TCR was taken from a female donor with multiple sclerosis, enrolled in a pregnancy study. Here the CDR3 reads CASSASGSVRNEQFF. For the CDR3, the DNA is TGTGCCAGCAGTGCTAGCGGGAGTGTTAGGAATGAGCAGTTCTTC.